This T cell receptor beta chain stems from a study of T cell responses to AZD1222 COVID-19 vaccine. Regarding the study as a whole: Repertoire sampling happened only post peak T cell response. Reports indicate that nearly half of spike-specific TCRs are directed at unmutated variant regions.

Regarding this clone: Its antigen remains unidentified.

Libraries were prepared by immunoSEQ multiplex PCR; TCRdb keeps only in-frame clonotypes and omits some of them. The table has around 130,000 clones, roughly 91% seen once. The ends were cut back, 5 bases at V and 6 bases at J, with 11 bases in the middle. The CDR3 is 13 residues long. CDR1 and CDR2 (germline): SGHDT, YYEEEE. The rearrangement uses TRBV5-6 and TRBJ2-2; D is possibly TRBD1 (6 bases). This receptor was taken from an adult in good health. The sequences come from peripheral blood, collected on day 0 of AZD1222 vaccination. The CDR3 DNA is TGTGCCAGCAGAACTACAGGGTCCGGGGAGCTGTTTTTT. This sequence encodes CASRTTGSGELFF.